The 20 T cell receptor beta chains in this list originate from one sample, sequenced in a study of cytomegalovirus exposure and HLA in healthy donors. The PCR contained 60 Vbeta and 13 Jbeta primers. Sequencing used immunoSEQ multiplex PCR; TCRdb keeps in-frame clones, though not all of them. The sample includes about 170,000 clones, over 60% of them seen just once. The sequencing sample was made of PBMCs. The receptors originated from a girl aged 5-17 years in good health and CMV-seronegative.

This rearrangement joins TRBV6-5 to TRBJ1-4; D possibly corresponds to TRBD1 (5 bases). The CDR3 consists of 14 residues. CDR1 and CDR2 from the germline V gene are MNHEY and SVGAGI. With 0 bases removed from V and 13 bases from J, the gap between germline ends came to 15 bases. DNA for the CDR3: TGTGCCAGCAGTTACTCAAGTCCGGGGGATACACTGTTTTTT. Its translation: CASSYSSPGDTLFF.

The chain couples TRBV9 to TRBJ1-1; D might be TRBD1 (6 bases). V was shortened by 4 bases and J by 2 bases, with 15 bases between the two germline ends. In germline, CDR1 is SGDLS, CDR2 YYNGEE. The CDR3 has 15 amino acids. The CDR3 sequence is CASSLGGGTNTEAFF. Here the CDR3 DNA reads TGTGCCAGCAGCCTCGGGGGGGGCACAAACACTGAAGCTTTCTTT.

This chain connects TRBV5-1 to TRBJ1-2, with D unresolved. The V and J ends lost 0 bases and 2 bases respectively, with 14 bases between them. The CDR3 is 16 residues long. Germline loops: CDR1 SGHRS, CDR2 YFSETQ. CDR3 protein: CASSLVELSGNYGYTF. CDR3 nucleotides: TGCGCCAGCAGCTTGGTGGAGCTCTCGGGGAACTATGGCTACACCTTC.

The rearrangement links TRBV6-5 to TRBJ1-1, with a weak D call TRBD1 (6 bases). Germline loops: CDR1 MNHEY, CDR2 SVGAGI. V was clipped by 5 bases and J by 1 base, with 8 bases between them. The CDR3 covers 13 residues. CDR3 protein: CASSIQGNTEAFF. The CDR3 coding sequence is TGTGCCAGCAGTATACAGGGGAACACTGAAGCTTTCTTT.

The chain joins TRBV10-3 to TRBJ2-3; possible D gene TRBD2, 6 bases. The CDR3 length is 15 residues. Trimming cost V 6 bases and J 0 bases, with 13 bases left between them. Germline CDR1 and CDR2: ENHRY and SYGVKD. CDR3 DNA: TGTGCCATCAGACAACTAGCCTCTAGCACAGATACGCAGTATTTT. Protein: CAIRQLASSTDTQYF.

This clone was picked up a small number of times. The chain links TRBV11-3 to TRBJ2-2; maybe TRBD1 (6 bases). The V gene's germline CDR1 is SGHNT and CDR2 YENEEA. The CDR3 length is 16 residues. V was shortened by 1 base and J by 5 bases, with 14 bases between the two germline ends. The CDR3 sequence: CASSLGGTRPTGELFF. DNA of the CDR3: TGTGCCAGCAGCTTAGGTGGGACACGACCAACCGGGGAGCTGTTTTTT.

This chain uses TRBV28 with TRBJ2-6, with D perhaps TRBD2 (5 bases). Per germline, CDR1 MDHEN and CDR2 SYDVKM. The length of the CDR3 is 15 residues. V was clipped by 4 bases and J by 0 bases, with 7 bases between them. CDR3 bases: TGTGCCAGCAGTTGGAGGTTCTCTGGGGCCAACGTCCTGACTTTC. Its translation: CASSWRFSGANVLTF.

This chain joins TRBV5-1 and TRBJ1-3, with 7 bases that match TRBD1. Germline CDR1 reads SGHRS; CDR2 reads YFSETQ. The CDR3 runs 14 residues. Unmatched junction bases numbered 3, after V lost 0 bases and J lost 6 bases. CDR3 in amino acids: CASSLGQGANTIYF. DNA for the CDR3: TGCGCCAGCAGCTTGGGACAGGGAGCAAACACCATATATTTT.

This rearrangement joins TRBV7-3 to TRBJ1-2; TRBD1 matches at 9 bases. Per germline, CDR1 SGHTA and CDR2 FQGTGA. This CDR3 comprises 13 residues. Trimming took 1 base from V and 10 from J; bases not matched to a gene: 4. In nucleotides, the CDR3 is TGTGCCAGCAGCTTAAGCGGACAGGGGTCCTACACCTTC. As protein: CASSLSGQGSYTF.

The rearrangement uses TRBV15 and TRBJ2-7; possible D gene TRBD1, 6 bases. The V gene's germline CDR1 is LNHNV and CDR2 YYDKDF (reference sequence). Trimming stripped 0 bases from V and 7 bases from J, with 13 bases between. The CDR3 covers 14 residues. The CDR3 DNA reads as TGTGCCACCAGCAGAGACAGGGGTCAATGGGAGCAGTACTTC. It specifies CATSRDRGQWEQYF.

This clone has more than one count but fewer than ten. The genes are TRBV15 and TRBJ1-5; 7 bases match TRBD1. The CDR3 spans 13 residues. The V segment lost 4 bases and the J segment 12 bases; nucleotides outside the gene matches: 9. Germline V lookup: CDR1 LNHNV, CDR2 YYDKDF (reference sequence). The CDR3 protein is CATSTRGQSGQHF. The DNA for the CDR3 is TGTGCCACCAGCACCCGGGGACAGTCTGGCCAGCATTTT.

The rearrangement uses TRBV4-2 and TRBJ2-2, with D possibly being TRBD1 (6 bases). Germline V lookup: CDR1 LGHNA, CDR2 YNFKEQ. This CDR3 has 15 residues. With 5 bases removed from V and 2 bases from J, the gap between germline ends came to 12 bases. CDR3 region: CASSSRQDNTGELFF. CDR3 DNA sequence: TGTGCCAGCAGCTCCAGACAGGACAACACCGGGGAGCTGTTTTTT.

The chain combines TRBV10-2 with TRBJ2-1; 7 bases align to TRBD2. CDR1 and CDR2 (germline): WSHSY, SAAADI. CDR3 size: 15 residues. V lost 2 bases, J lost 6 bases, and 7 bases stayed unmatched. The CDR3 DNA reads TGCGCCAGCAGTGAGCCGGGGGGAAGGATCAATGAGCAGTTCTTC. Encoded protein: CASSEPGGRINEQFF.

This clone has only a few counts. This chain links TRBV2 with TRBJ1-1; the match to TRBD1 covers 8 bases. The CDR3 is 14 amino acids. The germline CDR1 and CDR2 sequences are SNHLY and FYNNEI. The J segment lost 8 bases and the V segment lost 5 bases, leaving 10 bases of the junction unmatched. The CDR3 DNA reads as TGTGCCAGCAGTCCTCGGACAGGGATTGGGGAAGCTTTCTTT. It yields the protein CASSPRTGIGEAFF.

This clone was seen more than once but under ten times. This sequence joins TRBV2 and TRBJ2-1; 8 nucleotides align to TRBD1. Unmatched junction bases numbered 8, after V lost 2 bases and J lost 5 bases. CDR3 length: 16 amino acids. CDR1 is SNHLY, CDR2 FYNNEI, per germline. CDR3 nucleotides: TGTGCCAGCAGTGAACTACCGGGACAGGTCAACAATGAGCAGTTCTTC. This sequence encodes CASSELPGQVNNEQFF.

The rearrangement uses TRBV7-9 and TRBJ1-5; 7 nucleotides line up with TRBD1. J was trimmed by 3 bases and V by 4 bases; bases with no gene match: 6. This CDR3 has 15 amino acids. Germline CDR1 and CDR2: SEHNR and FQNEAQ (reference sequence). CDR3 coding DNA: TGTGCCAGCAGCTCAGACAGGGAACCCAATCAGCCCCAGCATTTT. It codes for CASSSDREPNQPQHF.

V gene TRBV5-1 combines with J gene TRBJ2-1, with TRBD2 identical over 7 bases. Germline V gene sequence: CDR1 SGHRS, CDR2 YFSETQ. The trim removed 0 bases at V and 7 bases at J, leaving 10 bases unmatched. CDR3 length: 16 amino acids. The chain's CDR3 is CASSLGLADTTNEQFF. CDR3 DNA sequence: TGCGCCAGCAGCTTGGGGCTAGCGGACACCACAAATGAGCAGTTCTTC.

The CDR3 DNA sequence: TGTGCCACCATCCAATTGGTGGGGGGGCGGGGGGCCAACGTCCTGACTTTC. Amino acids: CATIQLVGGRGANVLTF. This chain links TRBV15 with TRBJ2-6, with D tentatively TRBD2 (7 bases). The CDR3 runs to 17 residues. V was trimmed by 7 bases and J by 4 bases, leaving 20 bases between them. Germline V gene data show CDR1 as LNHNV and CDR2 as YYDKDF (reference sequence).

The gene calls are TRBV30 and TRBJ1-3; no clear D gene. The CDR3 covers 13 residues. V shed 4 bases and J shed 2 bases, with 9 bases lying between them. Looked up from germline, CDR1 is GTSNPN and CDR2 is SVGIG (reference sequence). CDR3 in amino acids: CAWTAAPGNTIYF. The DNA for the CDR3 is TGTGCCTGGACGGCGGCACCTGGAAACACCATATATTTT. The full variable domain, in which reference TRBV30 and TRBJ1-3 provide the parts outside the CDR3, is SQTIHQWPATLVQPVGSPLSLECTVEGTSNPNLYWYRQAAGRGLQLLFYSVGIGQISSEVPQNLSASRPQDRQFILSSKKLLLSDSGFYLCAWTAAPGNTIYFGEGSWLTVV.

The genes are TRBV29-1 and TRBJ2-1; possible D gene TRBD1, 6 bases. This CDR3 region has 11 residues. CDR1 and CDR2 (germline): SQVTM, ANQGSEA. Trimming shortened V by 7 bases and J by 5 bases, and 9 bases separated the two germline ends. The CDR3 region has the DNA TGCAGCGGCGAGGGGGACAATGAGCAGTTCTTC. This sequence encodes CSGEGDNEQFF.